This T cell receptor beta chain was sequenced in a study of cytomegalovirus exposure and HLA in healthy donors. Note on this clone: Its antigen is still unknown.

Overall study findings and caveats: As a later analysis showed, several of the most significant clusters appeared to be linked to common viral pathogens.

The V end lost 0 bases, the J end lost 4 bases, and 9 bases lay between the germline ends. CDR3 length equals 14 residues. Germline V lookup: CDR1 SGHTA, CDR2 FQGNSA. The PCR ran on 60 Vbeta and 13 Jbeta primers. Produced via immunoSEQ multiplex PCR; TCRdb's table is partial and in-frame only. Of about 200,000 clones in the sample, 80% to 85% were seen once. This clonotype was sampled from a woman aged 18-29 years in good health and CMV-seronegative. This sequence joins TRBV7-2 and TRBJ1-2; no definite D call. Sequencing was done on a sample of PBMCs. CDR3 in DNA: TGTGCCAGCAGCTTAGCGACAACGAGCTATGGCTACACCTTC. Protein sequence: CASSLATTSYGYTF.